This T cell receptor (beta chain) comes out of a study of blood T cell repertoires in COVID-19. As for the study in general: Some COVID-19 samples were acute and others convalescent; all came from the United States, Italy and Spain. The cDNA or gDNA used as material had been derived from T cells, B-cell-depleted T cells, or PBMCs.

Germline-derived CDR1 and CDR2 are ENHRY and SYGVKD. The CDR3 is 16 amino acids. The ends lost 3 bases at V and 7 bases at J; junction bases unmatched: 12. As processed by the authors: Researchers report that nucleated cell counts were estimated from reference gene primer amplification. Repertoires were generated with immunoSEQ multiplex PCR, while TCRdb's copy carries only in-frame clones and drops some. V, J and clone size reflect that table, while D and trimming were determined from the DNA. The table shows approximately 220,000 clones, with over 75% occurring only once. This receptor was taken from an elderly woman with acute or convalescent COVID-19. The specimen sequenced was peripheral blood. V and J are TRBV10-3 and TRBJ1-5, with TRBD1 matching over 7 bases. CDR3 protein: CAISDLATGSGQPQHF. The DNA for the CDR3 is TGTGCCATCAGTGACCTCGCGACAGGGTCGGGGCAGCCCCAGCATTTT.